This entry lists 21 T cell receptor beta chains sequenced from one sample in a study of cytomegalovirus exposure and HLA in healthy donors. Primers included in the PCR were 60 Vbeta and 13 Jbeta primers. The protocol was immunoSEQ multiplex PCR, while the TCRdb copy is restricted to in-frame clones and leaves out a portion. The table lists fewer than 150,000 clones, roughly 76% of them singletons. The specimen was PBMCs. These receptors were obtained from a human donor in good health.

This chain joins TRBV29-1 and TRBJ2-1, with D perhaps TRBD1 (5 bases). Trimming pared 1 base from V and 5 bases from J, leaving 12 bases between. This CDR3 region has 14 residues. Germline V gene sequence: CDR1 SQVTM, CDR2 ANQGSEA. The chain's CDR3 is CSVEGQYRDNEQFF. The CDR3, as DNA: TGCAGCGTTGAAGGACAGTACCGGGACAATGAGCAGTTCTTC.

This chain uses TRBV7-8 with TRBJ1-2, with 7 bases that match TRBD1. This CDR3 contains 16 residues. The J segment lost 0 bases and the V segment lost 5 bases, leaving 9 bases of the junction unmatched. Germline V gene data show CDR1 as SGHVS and CDR2 as FQNEAQ. CDR3 nucleotides: TGTGCCAGCAGCCCGAGGACAGGCGTAGCTAACTATGGCTACACCTTC. It is translated as CASSPRTGVANYGYTF.

V usage is TRBV19 and J usage is TRBJ2-2; 7 positions match TRBD1. The CDR3 is 15 amino acids. V lost 4 bases, J lost 5 bases, and 7 bases stayed unmatched. The germline V gene encodes CDR1 LNHDA and CDR2 SQIVND (reference sequence). The CDR3 nucleotides are TGTGCCAGTAGTAGACCGGGACAGACGACCGGGGAGCTGTTTTTT. It translates to CASSRPGQTTGELFF.

The CDR3 reads CASSFSGGAREQYF. The DNA for the CDR3 is TGTGCCAGCAGCTTTAGCGGGGGGGCGCGGGAGCAGTACTTC. The rearrangement links TRBV5-4 to TRBJ2-7; 11 positions match TRBD2. V trimming: 2 bases; J trimming: 7 bases; junction bases outside the gene matches: 5. Per the germline V gene, CDR1 is SGHNT and CDR2 is YYREEE (reference sequence). CDR3 length equals 14 residues.

The chain combines TRBV27 with TRBJ2-2; 9 bases match TRBD2. This CDR3 spans 19 amino acids. J was trimmed by 3 bases and V by 1 base; bases with no gene match: 12. The germline V gene encodes CDR1 MNHEY and CDR2 SMNVEV (reference sequence). CDR3 sequence (DNA): TGTGCCAGCAGTTTATGGGCTAGCGGGACTCGGGGGGACACCGGGGAGCTGTTTTTT. Its protein product is CASSLWASGTRGDTGELFF.

The genes are TRBV6-5 and TRBJ2-4; tentative D call: TRBD1 (6 bases). The CDR3 spans 12 residues. The V gene lost 8 bases and the J gene lost 8 bases, with 13 bases spanning the gap. Germline-derived CDR1 and CDR2 are MNHEY and SVGAGI. This chain's CDR3 is CASGQFGDIQYF. DNA for the CDR3: TGTGCCAGCGGACAGTTCGGGGACATTCAGTACTTC.

This clone was observed a few times. The CDR3 sequence: CASTGGNSPLHF. The DNA for the CDR3 is TGTGCCAGTACGGGGGGTAATTCACCCCTCCACTTT. V is TRBV6-1 and J is TRBJ1-6, with D perhaps matching TRBD1 (5 bases). CDR1 and CDR2 from the germline V gene are MNHNS and SASEGT. CDR3 length equals 12 residues. V was pared by 9 bases and J by 6 bases, with 9 bases between.

A single count supports this clone. CDR3 amino acids: CASSESPTEQFF. DNA for the CDR3: TGTGCCAGCAGTGAATCACCTACTGAGCAGTTCTTC. The chain recombines TRBV2 with TRBJ2-1; unclear D gene. Germline V gene lookup returns CDR1 SNHLY and CDR2 FYNNEI. Deletions cut 2 bases from V and 9 bases from J, with 8 bases between. The CDR3 spans 12 residues. The variable domain in full, completed from reference TRBV2 and TRBJ2-1, reads EPEVTQTPSHQVTQMGQEVILRCVPISNHLYFYWYRQILGQKVEFLVSFYNNEISEKSEIFDDQFSVERPDGSNFTLKIRSTKLEDSAMYFCASSESPTEQFFGPGTRLTVL.

V is TRBV11-3 and J is TRBJ2-1; D is undetermined. Germline V gives CDR1 SGHNT, CDR2 YENEEA. This CDR3 has 16 amino acids. Trimming stripped 0 bases from V and 1 base from J, with 10 bases between. DNA for the CDR3: TGTGCCAGCAGCTTAGAGGGCGCGAATTCCTACAATGAGCAGTTCTTC. Encoded protein: CASSLEGANSYNEQFF. Looking up the rest from reference TRBV11-3 and TRBJ2-1 gives the full variable domain: EAGVVQSPRYKIIEKKQPVAFWCNPISGHNTLYWYLQNLGQGPELLIRYENEEAVDDSQLPKDRFSAERLKGVDSTLKIQPAELGDSAVYLCASSLEGANSYNEQFFGPGTRLTVL.

This clone was seen a few times. The rearrangement links TRBV6-4 to TRBJ2-5; maybe TRBD2 (5 bases). The CDR3 totals 19 residues. Per the germline V gene, CDR1 is MRHNA and CDR2 is SNTAGT. Trimming took 0 bases from V and 1 from J, leaving 21 bases between them. CDR3 coding DNA: TGTGCCAGCAGTGACTCGAGTCCCAGGACTCAGGACCGCCAAGAGACCCAGTACTTC. Its translation: CASSDSSPRTQDRQETQYF.

V and J are TRBV25-1 and TRBJ2-1, with D possibly matching TRBD2 (6 bases). Germline V gives CDR1 MGHDK, CDR2 SYGVNS. V lost 6 bases, J lost 3 bases, and 18 bases lay in between. The CDR3 runs to 16 residues. The CDR3 nucleotides are TGTGCCAGCAGAGGGGACTCCAAGGGACTCTACAATGAGCAGTTCTTC. Protein sequence: CASRGDSKGLYNEQFF.

The chain recombines TRBV10-1 with TRBJ1-5; D gene ambiguous. This CDR3 spans 14 amino acids. The germline V gene encodes CDR1 WNHNN and CDR2 SYGVQD (reference sequence). Trimming pared 8 bases from V and 5 bases from J, leaving 16 bases between. The CDR3: CASPREGEDQPQHF. The CDR3 nucleotides are TGCGCCAGCCCCCGCGAGGGAGAGGATCAGCCCCAGCATTTT.

This chain links TRBV29-1 with TRBJ1-5, with 10 bases lining up with TRBD1. The J segment lost 5 bases and the V segment lost 6 bases, leaving 4 bases of the junction unmatched. The CDR3 spans 13 residues. Germline values: CDR1 SQVTM, CDR2 ANQGSEA. This CDR3 reads CSVADRGDQPQHF. CDR3 DNA: TGCAGCGTCGCGGACAGGGGGGATCAGCCCCAGCATTTT.

The CDR3 coding sequence is TGTGCCAGCAGCTCAGAGGCGTGGGTTACGGGTGGCTACACCTTC. Encoded protein: CASSSEAWVTGGYTF. The rearrangement links TRBV7-2 to TRBJ1-2; D uncertain. The CDR3 spans 15 residues. The ends were cut back, 4 bases at V and 7 bases at J, with 19 bases in the middle. Germline values: CDR1 SGHTA, CDR2 FQGNSA.

The V call is TRBV2, the J call TRBJ1-1; D is possibly TRBD1 (5 bases). The V end lost 4 bases, the J end lost 5 bases, and 20 bases lay between the germline ends. This CDR3 has 16 amino acids. Per germline, CDR1 SNHLY and CDR2 FYNNEI. CDR3 protein: CASSAPDRPPRTEAFF. Here the CDR3 DNA reads TGTGCCAGCAGTGCCCCTGACAGACCCCCTCGGACTGAAGCTTTCTTT.

This chain uses TRBV5-1 with TRBJ2-2; TRBD1 aligns across 7 bases. The CDR3 has 15 residues. The germline CDR1 and CDR2 sequences are SGHRS and YFSETQ. Unmatched junction bases numbered 0, after V lost 1 base and J lost 0 bases. The CDR3 region has the DNA TGCGCCAGCAGCTTGACAGGGGCGAACACCGGGGAGCTGTTTTTT. It is translated as CASSLTGANTGELFF.

On this clone: The junction departs from germline at one end; a sequencing error may be responsible. Other DNA sequences within the sample encode an identical CDR3. The V call is TRBV6-5, the J call TRBJ2-6, with D hard to call. From germline, CDR1 is MNHEY and CDR2 SVGAGI. This CDR3 is built from 15 residues. CDR3 region: CASSYAVSGANVLTF. CDR3 DNA: TGTGCTAGCAGTTACGCGGTTTCCGGGGCCAACGTCCTGACTTTC.

With regard to this clone: Other DNA sequences within the sample encode an identical CDR3. The chain recombines TRBV7-3 with TRBJ2-3, with TRBD2 as a possible D gene (6 bases). CDR3 length equals 14 residues. V was cut by 5 bases and J by 0 bases, with 9 bases left in between. Germline V gives CDR1 SGHTA, CDR2 FQGTGA. CDR3: CASSPGLSTDTQYF. The CDR3 DNA reads as TGTGCCAGCAGCCCGGGACTGAGCACAGATACGCAGTATTTT.

This chain joins TRBV28 and TRBJ1-6; TRBD1 matches at 10 bases. Germline values: CDR1 MDHEN, CDR2 SYDVKM. The CDR3 loop spans 16 amino acids. V lost 2 bases, J lost 10 bases, and 8 bases stayed unmatched. The CDR3 DNA is TGTGCCAGCAGTTTAGTTTTTGGGACAGGGGTCTCACCCCTCCACTTT. This sequence encodes CASSLVFGTGVSPLHF.

This clone was seen a handful of times. The chain recombines TRBV7-6 with TRBJ1-2; 7 bases are a match to TRBD1. The germline V gene encodes CDR1 SGHVS and CDR2 FNYEAQ. V gave up 0 bases and J gave up 8 bases; unmatched junction bases: 21. CDR3 size: 19 residues. The CDR3 loop is CASSLAPPHVQGPRGGYTF. The CDR3 nucleotides read TGTGCCAGCAGCTTAGCGCCGCCCCACGTACAGGGGCCGCGAGGAGGCTACACCTTC.

The chain has TRBV5-4 and TRBJ2-7; D call uncertain. This CDR3 is built from 14 residues. Trimming pared 1 base from V and 0 bases from J, leaving 8 bases between. CDR1 is SGHNT and CDR2 is YYREEE in the germline V gene (reference sequence). CDR3 residues: CASSLSASSYEQYF. In DNA, the CDR3 is TGTGCCAGCAGCTTGTCCGCTAGCTCCTACGAGCAGTACTTC.